This T cell receptor beta chain is drawn from a study of blood T cell repertoires in COVID-19. Study in general: PBMCs, B-cell-depleted T cells, or T cells were the source of the cDNA or gDNA that made up the material.

Trimming shortened V by 6 bases and J by 1 base, and 15 bases separated the two germline ends. This CDR3 contains 15 residues. Looked up from germline, CDR1 is SNHLY and CDR2 is FYNNEI. Profiled with immunoSEQ multiplex PCR; TCRdb holds only in-frame clones, not every one. The sample holds about 75,000 clones, around 90% seen once. The clonotype was recovered from a human donor in a cohort sampled during active COVID-19. The chain couples TRBV2 to TRBJ1-1; D perhaps matches TRBD1 (5 bases). The sequenced sample consisted of peripheral blood. For the CDR3, the DNA is TGTGCCAGCAGAAAGCCGTCGGGGGGGAACACTGAAGCTTTCTTT. Translation: CASRKPSGGNTEAFF. The full variable domain, its missing parts supplied by reference TRBV2 and TRBJ1-1, is EPEVTQTPSHQVTQMGQEVILRCVPISNHLYFYWYRQILGQKVEFLVSFYNNEISEKSEIFDDQFSVERPDGSNFTLKIRSTKLEDSAMYFCASRKPSGGNTEAFFGQGTRLTVV.